The 8 T cell receptor beta chains below all came from one sample that was sequenced in a study of T cell changes during pregnancy in multiple sclerosis. The assay was immunoSEQ multiplex PCR, and TCRdb's table has in-frame clones only and misses some. Of 33,000 or so clones in the sample, 90% to 95% were seen once. This sample comprised CD4+ T cells from peripheral blood mononuclear cells, obtained in the third trimester of pregnancy. These receptor sequences come from a female donor in good health, enrolled as a control in a pregnancy study.

The V and J genes are TRBV28 and TRBJ1-6, with a weak D call TRBD1 (6 bases). Germline values: CDR1 MDHEN, CDR2 SYDVKM. V was cut by 5 bases and J by 2 bases, with 10 bases left in between. The CDR3 loop spans 15 amino acids. CDR3 nucleotides: TGTGCCAGCAGTCCCCAGGGGACCTATAATTCACCCCTCCACTTT. It encodes CASSPQGTYNSPLHF.

The chain has TRBV4-1 and TRBJ1-6; D not certain. V lost 0 bases, J lost 9 bases, and 15 bases lay in between. CDR1 is MGHRA, CDR2 YSYEKL, per germline. The CDR3 is 16 residues long. The CDR3 DNA sequence: TGCGCCAGCAGCCAAGAATGGGTACAGACCGTTTCACCCCTCCACTTT. This gives the protein CASSQEWVQTVSPLHF.

The chain is built from TRBV5-1 and TRBJ1-6; the D is unclear. CDR3 length: 12 residues. The germline V and J ends were trimmed by 3 bases and 8 bases, with 6 bases remaining between them. Germline V gene sequence: CDR1 SGHRS, CDR2 YFSETQ. The CDR3 DNA reads as TGCGCCAGCAGCTCCGGGGATTCACCCCTCCACTTT. Protein product: CASSSGDSPLHF.

This chain connects TRBV4-2 to TRBJ2-3, with D perhaps matching TRBD2 (5 bases). CDR3 length: 13 amino acids. Germline V gene data show CDR1 as LGHNA and CDR2 as YNFKEQ. V lost 0 bases and J lost 6, with 7 bases in between. The CDR3 nucleotides are TGTGCCAGCAGCCAAGAGAGGGCGGATACGCAGTATTTT. Protein product: CASSQERADTQYF.

The chain links TRBV29-1 to TRBJ2-1; 7 nucleotides agree with TRBD1. J was trimmed by 6 bases and V by 7 bases; bases with no gene match: 12. Germline V lookup: CDR1 SQVTM, CDR2 ANQGSEA. The CDR3 covers 14 residues. The CDR3 nucleotides read TGCAGCGCCTCCGGGACAGTAAAAGGCAATGAGCAGTTCTTC. Encoded protein: CSASGTVKGNEQFF.

The chain combines TRBV6-5 with TRBJ1-2, with TRBD1 matching 11 bases. V gave up 0 bases and J gave up 7 bases; unmatched junction bases: 7. This CDR3 comprises 16 residues. Germline V gene sequence: CDR1 MNHEY, CDR2 SVGAGI. CDR3 in DNA: TGTGCCAGCAGTTACTCAAGGGACAGGGGGGGAAGTGGCTACACCTTC. Protein product: CASSYSRDRGGSGYTF.

V and J are TRBV9 and TRBJ2-1; maybe TRBD2 (5 bases). The ends were cut back, 1 base at V and 3 bases at J, with 8 bases in the middle. The CDR3 covers 14 residues. CDR1 and CDR2 from the germline V gene are SGDLS and YYNGEE. The CDR3 DNA reads as TGTGCCAGCAGCGTACTAGCAGACTACAATGAGCAGTTCTTC. This encodes CASSVLADYNEQFF.

The chain links TRBV28 to TRBJ2-7; 8 nucleotides agree with TRBD1. With V trimmed by 5 bases and J by 2 bases, 8 bases remained unmatched. Germline CDR1 reads MDHEN; CDR2 reads SYDVKM. The CDR3 contains 15 residues. The CDR3 spells CASSRPGQVTYEQYF. DNA for the CDR3: TGTGCCAGCAGTCGACCGGGACAGGTTACCTACGAGCAGTACTTC.